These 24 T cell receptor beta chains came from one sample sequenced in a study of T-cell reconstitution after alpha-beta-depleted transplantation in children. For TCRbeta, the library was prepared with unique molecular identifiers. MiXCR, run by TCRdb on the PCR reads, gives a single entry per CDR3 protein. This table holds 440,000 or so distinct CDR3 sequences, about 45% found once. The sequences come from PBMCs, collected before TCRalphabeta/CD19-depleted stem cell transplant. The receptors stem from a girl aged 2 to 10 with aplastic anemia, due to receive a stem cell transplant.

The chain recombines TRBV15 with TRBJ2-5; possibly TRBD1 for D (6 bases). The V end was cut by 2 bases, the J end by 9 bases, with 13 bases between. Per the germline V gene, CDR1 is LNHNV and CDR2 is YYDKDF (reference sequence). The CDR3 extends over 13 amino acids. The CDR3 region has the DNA TGTGCCACCAGCAGATACGAAAGGGGGTCCCAGTACTTC. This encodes CATSRYERGSQYF.

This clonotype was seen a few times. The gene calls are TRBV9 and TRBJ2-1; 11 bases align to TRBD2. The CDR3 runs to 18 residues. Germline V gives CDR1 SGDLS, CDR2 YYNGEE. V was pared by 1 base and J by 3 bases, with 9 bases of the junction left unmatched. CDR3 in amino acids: CASSVNSGRERSYNEQFF. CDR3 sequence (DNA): TGTGCCAGCAGCGTAAATAGCGGGAGGGAACGTAGCTACAATGAGCAGTTCTTC.

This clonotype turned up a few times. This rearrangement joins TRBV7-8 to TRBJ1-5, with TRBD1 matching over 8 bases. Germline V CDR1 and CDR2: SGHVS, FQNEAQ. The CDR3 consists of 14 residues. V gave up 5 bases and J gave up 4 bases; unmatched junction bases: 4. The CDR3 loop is CASSQDRANQPQHF. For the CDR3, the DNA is TGTGCCAGCAGCCAGGACAGGGCAAATCAGCCCCAGCATTTT.

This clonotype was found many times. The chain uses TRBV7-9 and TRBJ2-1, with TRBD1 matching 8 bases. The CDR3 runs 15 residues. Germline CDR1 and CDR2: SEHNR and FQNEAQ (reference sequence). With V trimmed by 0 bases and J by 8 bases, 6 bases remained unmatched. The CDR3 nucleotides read TGTGCCAGCAGCTTAGCGGACAGGGCTCGTGATGAGCAGTTCTTC. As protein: CASSLADRARDEQFF.

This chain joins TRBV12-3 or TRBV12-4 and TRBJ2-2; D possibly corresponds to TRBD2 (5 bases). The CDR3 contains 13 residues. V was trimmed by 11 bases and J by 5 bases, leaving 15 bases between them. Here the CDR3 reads CASPSRGTGELFF. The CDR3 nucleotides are TGTGCCTCTCCAAGCCGGGGTACCGGGGAGCTGTTTTTT.

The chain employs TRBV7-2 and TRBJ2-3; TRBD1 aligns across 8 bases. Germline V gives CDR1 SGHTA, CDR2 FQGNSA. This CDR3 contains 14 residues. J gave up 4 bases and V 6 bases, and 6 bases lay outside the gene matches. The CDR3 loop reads CASSRQGSADTQYF. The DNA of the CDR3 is TGTGCCAGCAGTCGACAGGGGAGCGCAGATACGCAGTATTTT.

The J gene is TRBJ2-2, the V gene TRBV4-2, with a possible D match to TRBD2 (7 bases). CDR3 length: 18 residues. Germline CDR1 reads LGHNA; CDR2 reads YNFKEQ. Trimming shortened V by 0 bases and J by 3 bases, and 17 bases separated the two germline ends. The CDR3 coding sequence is TGTGCCAGCAGCCAAGAATCGGGGGCAGGGAGGGACACCGGGGAGCTGTTTTTT. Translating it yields CASSQESGAGRDTGELFF.

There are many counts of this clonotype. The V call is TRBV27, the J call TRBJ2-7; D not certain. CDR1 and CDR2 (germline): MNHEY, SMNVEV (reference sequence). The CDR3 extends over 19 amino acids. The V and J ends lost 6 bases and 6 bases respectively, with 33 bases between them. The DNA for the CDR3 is TGTGCCAGCAGACTTTTTTGGACGGACCTACTGGGTCCCCCCCCCGAGCAGTACTTC. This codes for CASRLFWTDLLGPPPEQYF.

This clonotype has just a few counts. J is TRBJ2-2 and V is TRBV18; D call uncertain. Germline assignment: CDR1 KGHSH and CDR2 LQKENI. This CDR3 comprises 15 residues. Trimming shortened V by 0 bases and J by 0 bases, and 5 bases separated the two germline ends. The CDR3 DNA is TGTGCCAGCTCACCACCAGGTTCGAACACCGGGGAGCTGTTTTTT. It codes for CASSPPGSNTGELFF.

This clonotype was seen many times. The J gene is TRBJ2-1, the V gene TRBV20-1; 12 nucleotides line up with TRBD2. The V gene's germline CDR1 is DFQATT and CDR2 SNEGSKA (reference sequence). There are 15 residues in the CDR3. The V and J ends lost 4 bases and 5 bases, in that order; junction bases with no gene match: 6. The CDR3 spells CSATSGRAINNEQFF. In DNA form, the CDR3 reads TGCAGTGCTACTAGCGGGAGGGCGATCAACAATGAGCAGTTCTTC.

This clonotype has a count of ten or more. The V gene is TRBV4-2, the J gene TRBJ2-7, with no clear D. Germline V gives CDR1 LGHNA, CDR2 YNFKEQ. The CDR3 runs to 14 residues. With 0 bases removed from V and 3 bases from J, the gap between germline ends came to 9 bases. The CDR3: CASSQDFLNYEQYF. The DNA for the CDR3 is TGTGCCAGCAGCCAAGATTTTCTCAACTACGAGCAGTACTTC.

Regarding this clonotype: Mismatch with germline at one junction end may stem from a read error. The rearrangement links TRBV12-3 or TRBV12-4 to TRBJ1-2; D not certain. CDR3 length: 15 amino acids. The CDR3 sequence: CASSSETSLFYGDTF. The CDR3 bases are TGTGCCAGCAGTTCTGAGACAAGCCTATTCTATGGCGACACCTTC.

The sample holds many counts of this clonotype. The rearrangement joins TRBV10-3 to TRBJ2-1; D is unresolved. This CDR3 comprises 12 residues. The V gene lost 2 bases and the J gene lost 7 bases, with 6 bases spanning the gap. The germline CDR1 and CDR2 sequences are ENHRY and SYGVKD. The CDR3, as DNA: TGTGCCATCAGTGAGGGGGTTAATGAGCAGTTCTTC. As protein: CAISEGVNEQFF.

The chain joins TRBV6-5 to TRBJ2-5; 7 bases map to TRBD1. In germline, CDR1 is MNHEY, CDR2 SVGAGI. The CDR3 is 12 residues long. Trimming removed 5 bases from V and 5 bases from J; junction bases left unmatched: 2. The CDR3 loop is CASSRGRETQYF. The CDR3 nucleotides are TGTGCCAGCAGTAGGGGGCGGGAGACCCAGTACTTC.

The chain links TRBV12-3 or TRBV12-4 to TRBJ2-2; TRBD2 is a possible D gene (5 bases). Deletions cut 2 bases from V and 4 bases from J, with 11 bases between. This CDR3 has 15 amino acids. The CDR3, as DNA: TGTGCCAGCAGTTTAATCGGGAAGGGCACCGGGGAGCTGTTTTTT. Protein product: CASSLIGKGTGELFF.

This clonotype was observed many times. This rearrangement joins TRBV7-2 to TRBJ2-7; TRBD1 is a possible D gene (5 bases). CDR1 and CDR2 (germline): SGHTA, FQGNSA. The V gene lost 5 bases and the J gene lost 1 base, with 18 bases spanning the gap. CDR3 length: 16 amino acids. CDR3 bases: TGTGCCAGCAGCCGTCCTTCCCTTGGACAATCCTACGAGCAGTACTTC. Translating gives CASSRPSLGQSYEQYF.

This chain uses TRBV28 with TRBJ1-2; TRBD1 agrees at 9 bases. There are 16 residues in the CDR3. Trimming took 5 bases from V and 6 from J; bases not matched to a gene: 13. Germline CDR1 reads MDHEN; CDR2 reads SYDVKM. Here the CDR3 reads CASSPPLRQGGDGYTF. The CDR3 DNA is TGTGCCAGCAGTCCCCCGCTCAGACAGGGGGGGGATGGCTACACCTTC.

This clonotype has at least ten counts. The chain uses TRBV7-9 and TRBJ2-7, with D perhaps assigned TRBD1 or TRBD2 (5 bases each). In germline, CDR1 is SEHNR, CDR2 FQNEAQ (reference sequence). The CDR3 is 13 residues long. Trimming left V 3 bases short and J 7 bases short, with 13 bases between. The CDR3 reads CASSLEGWGEQYF. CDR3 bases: TGTGCCAGCAGCTTGGAAGGTTGGGGGGAGCAGTACTTC.

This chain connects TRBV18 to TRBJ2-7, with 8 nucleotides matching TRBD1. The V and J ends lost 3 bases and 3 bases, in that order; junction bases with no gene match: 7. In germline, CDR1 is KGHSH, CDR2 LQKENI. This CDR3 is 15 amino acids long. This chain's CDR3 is CASSPYRGYDYEQYF. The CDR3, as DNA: TGTGCCAGCTCACCGTACAGGGGGTACGACTACGAGCAGTACTTC.

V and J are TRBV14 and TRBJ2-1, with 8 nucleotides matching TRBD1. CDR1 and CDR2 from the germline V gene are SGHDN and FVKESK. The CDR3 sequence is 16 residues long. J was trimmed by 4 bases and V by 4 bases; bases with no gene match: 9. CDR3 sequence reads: CASSRSTGGTYNEQFF. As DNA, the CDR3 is TGTGCCAGCAGCCGTTCTACAGGGGGTACTTACAATGAGCAGTTCTTC.

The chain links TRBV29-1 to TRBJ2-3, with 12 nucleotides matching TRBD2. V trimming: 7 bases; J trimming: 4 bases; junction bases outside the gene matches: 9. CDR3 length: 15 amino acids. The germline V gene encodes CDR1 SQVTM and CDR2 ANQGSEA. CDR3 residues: CSAQLAGGRADTQYF. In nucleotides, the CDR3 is TGCAGCGCGCAACTAGCGGGAGGTCGCGCAGATACGCAGTATTTT.

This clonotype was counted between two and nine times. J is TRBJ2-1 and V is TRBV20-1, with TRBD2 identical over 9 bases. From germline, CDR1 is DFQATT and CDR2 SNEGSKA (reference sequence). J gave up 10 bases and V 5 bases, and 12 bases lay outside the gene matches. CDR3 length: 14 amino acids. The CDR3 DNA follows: TGCAGTGCTCGCGGGGGGGTGCGGCTCCCCGAGCAGTTCTTC. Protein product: CSARGGVRLPEQFF.

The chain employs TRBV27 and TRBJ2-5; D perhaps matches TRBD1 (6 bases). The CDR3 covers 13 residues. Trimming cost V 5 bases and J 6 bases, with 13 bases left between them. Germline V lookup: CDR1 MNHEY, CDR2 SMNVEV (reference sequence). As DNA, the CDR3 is TGTGCCAGCAGTCTTGGGGGACAAAAGACCCAGTACTTC. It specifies CASSLGGQKTQYF.

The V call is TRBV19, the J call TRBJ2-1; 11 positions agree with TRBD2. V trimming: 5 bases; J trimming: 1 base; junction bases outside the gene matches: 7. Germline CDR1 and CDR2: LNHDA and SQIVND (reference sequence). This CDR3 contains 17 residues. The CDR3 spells CASSVLAGARSYNEQFF. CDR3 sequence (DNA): TGTGCCAGTAGTGTACTAGCGGGAGCACGATCCTACAATGAGCAGTTCTTC.